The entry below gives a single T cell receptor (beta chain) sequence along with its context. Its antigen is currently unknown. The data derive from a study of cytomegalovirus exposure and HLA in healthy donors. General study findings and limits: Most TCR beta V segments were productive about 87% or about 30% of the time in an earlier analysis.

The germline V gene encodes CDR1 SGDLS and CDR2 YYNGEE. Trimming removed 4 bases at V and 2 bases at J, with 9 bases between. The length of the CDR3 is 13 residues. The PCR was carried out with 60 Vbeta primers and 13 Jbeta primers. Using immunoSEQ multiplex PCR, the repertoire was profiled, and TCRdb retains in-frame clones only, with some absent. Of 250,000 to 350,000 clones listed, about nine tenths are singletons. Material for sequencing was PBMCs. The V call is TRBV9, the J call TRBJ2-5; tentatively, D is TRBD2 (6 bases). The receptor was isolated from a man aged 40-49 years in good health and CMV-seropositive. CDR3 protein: CASSSGGQETQYF. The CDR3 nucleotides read TGTGCCAGCAGCTCAGGAGGGCAAGAGACCCAGTACTTC.